This T cell receptor beta chain was identified during a study of blood T cell repertoires in COVID-19. Overall study context: The United States, Italy and Spain were the sources of the acute and convalescent COVID-19 samples. In each case, the material was cDNA or gDNA derived from T cells, B-cell-depleted T cells, or PBMCs.

Authors' data handling: Estimated nucleated cell counts came from reference gene primer amplification. Here immunoSEQ multiplex PCR was the method, and the copy in TCRdb shows in-frame clones only, minus some. That table supplies the V and J calls and clone size; D and trimming were determined from the DNA. The sample has 100,000 or so clones, 91% seen once. Germline V lookup: CDR1 MRHNA, CDR2 SNTAGT. V lost 3 bases and J lost 2, with 7 bases in between. The CDR3 extends over 13 amino acids. The rearrangement joins TRBV6-4 to TRBJ1-1; D is unresolved. The clonotype comes from a man aged 60 to 75 with acute or convalescent COVID-19. The sample taken for sequencing was peripheral blood. CDR3 sequence (DNA): TGTGCCAGCAGTGAGTCTCTTAACACTGAAGCTTTCTTT. Translated, it gives CASSESLNTEAFF.